Below, 9 T cell receptor beta chains from the same sample are listed, as sequenced in a study of T-cell reconstitution after alpha-beta-depleted transplantation in children. Unique molecular identifiers were incorporated into the prepared TCRbeta library. MiXCR was run by TCRdb on the PCR reads, yielding one entry per CDR3 protein. Of 300,000 to 400,000 distinct CDR3 sequences listed, 16% were seen once; the top ten hold around 38%. Here the sequenced sample was PBMCs, mostly from graft donor cells, taken 360 days after TCRalphabeta/CD19-depleted stem cell transplant. These TCRs come from a male patient under 10 years old who had a stem cell transplant for acute lymphoblastic leukemia, so the T cells may come from the graft donor.

A few counts support this clonotype. The rearrangement links TRBV2 to TRBJ1-1; TRBD1 aligns across 7 bases. Germline assignment: CDR1 SNHLY and CDR2 FYNNEI. This CDR3 is built from 12 residues. The junction had 1 base not matched to a gene; V was cut back by 8 bases and J by 1 base. CDR3: CASHRGNTEAFF. DNA for the CDR3: TGTGCCAGCCACAGGGGGAACACTGAAGCTTTCTTT.

As DNA, the CDR3 is TGTGCCAGCAGTTACTATGGGGGTTCAAGCTACGAGCAGTACTTC. This gives the protein CASSYYGGSSYEQYF. The rearrangement joins TRBV6-5 to TRBJ2-7; possibly TRBD1 or TRBD2 for D (5 bases each). Germline V gives CDR1 MNHEY, CDR2 SVGAGI. The CDR3 is 15 residues long. V lost 1 base, J lost 3 bases, and 13 bases lay in between.

There are many counts of this clonotype. The chain joins TRBV5-4 to TRBJ1-1; no clear D. The ends were cut back, 4 bases at V and 0 bases at J, with 13 bases in the middle. This CDR3 has 15 residues. Looked up from germline, CDR1 is SGHNT and CDR2 is YYREEE (reference sequence). Written as DNA, the CDR3 is TGTGCCAGCAGCGCGAGCCGGGGTTTGAACACTGAAGCTTTCTTT. It encodes CASSASRGLNTEAFF.

This clonotype was seen a handful of times. This chain connects TRBV29-1 to TRBJ2-5; TRBD1 is a possible D gene (5 bases). Trimming removed 5 bases at V and 4 bases at J, with 11 bases between. The CDR3 contains 12 residues. Germline V gene sequence: CDR1 SQVTM, CDR2 ANQGSEA. CDR3 sequence reads: CSVPFTGETQYF. CDR3 sequence (DNA): TGCAGCGTTCCTTTTACAGGAGAGACCCAGTACTTC.

This chain links TRBV9 with TRBJ2-7; perhaps TRBD2 as D (5 bases). Germline values: CDR1 SGDLS, CDR2 YYNGEE. V was cut by 3 bases and J by 3 bases, with 10 bases left in between. The CDR3 totals 13 residues. CDR3 sequence (DNA): TGTGCCAGCAGCGACGGGATCAACTACGAGCAGTACTTC. Its translation is CASSDGINYEQYF.

This clonotype was counted a few times. The chain's CDR3 is CASSLSGLAGGYEQYF. CDR3 coding DNA: TGTGCCAGCAGTTTGTCGGGACTAGCGGGAGGGTACGAGCAGTACTTC. The chain employs TRBV28 and TRBJ2-7; 16 bases are shared with TRBD2. The CDR3 length is 16 residues. The V and J ends lost 3 bases and 4 bases, in that order; junction bases with no gene match: 3. The germline V gene has CDR1 MDHEN and CDR2 SYDVKM.

This clonotype was counted a few times. J is TRBJ2-5 and V is TRBV12-3 or TRBV12-4, with TRBD2 matching over 8 bases. The CDR3 covers 13 residues. V dropped 2 bases and J dropped 5; count of bases not matched to a gene: 1. The DNA for the CDR3 is TGTGCCAGCAGTTTATCGGGAGGGGAGACCCAGTACTTC. It specifies CASSLSGGETQYF.

This chain links TRBV28 with TRBJ2-5; D gene uncertain. From germline, CDR1 is MDHEN and CDR2 SYDVKM. Trimming removed 4 bases at V and 5 bases at J, with 20 bases between. There are 16 residues in the CDR3. CDR3 residues: CASSSYWKGRMETQYF. The CDR3 DNA is TGTGCCAGCAGTTCTTACTGGAAGGGAAGGATGGAGACCCAGTACTTC.

The chain couples TRBV12-3 or TRBV12-4 to TRBJ2-7, with 8 bases identical to TRBD2. Trimming at V came to 8 bases and at J to 7 bases, leaving 13 bases not matched to a gene. CDR3 length: 14 amino acids. CDR3 sequence reads: CASLSGTRRMEQYF. The DNA of the CDR3 is TGTGCCAGCTTATCCGGGACTAGAAGAATGGAGCAGTACTTC.